The rows below give T cell receptor beta chains drawn from one sample of a study of T cell repertoires in cytomegalovirus infection. These receptors' targets are unknown. TCRdb used MiXCR to reprocess the reads, holding one entry per CDR3 protein. The sample shows hundreds of thousands of distinct CDR3 sequences, 30% to 40% of them seen only once. The sample here was cultured PBMCs, taken from culture after CMV antigen stimulation. The source of these receptors is a human donor in good health (CMV status not recorded). Some clones in this sample may be carry-over from other donors' samples. The CDR3 runs from the conserved cysteine through the conserved F or W. A D gene is named only where the DNA matches it firmly. Clone size is shown for a subset of rows, as once, few, many or a class of expanded clone.

size: few
D: -
J: TRBJ1-1
V: TRBV7-2
CDR3: CASSLMVSAAFF
DNA: TGTGCCAGCAGCTTAATGGTATCTGCGGCTTTCTTT

size: -
D: -
J: TRBJ2-5
V: TRBV13
CDR3: CASSLWHTQETQYF
DNA: TGTGCCAGCAGCTTATGGCACACCCAAGAGACCCAGTACTTC

size: few
D: -
J: TRBJ2-3
V: TRBV7-8
CDR3: CASSPSRTDTQYF
DNA: TGTGCCAGCAGCCCCAGTAGAACAGATACGCAGTATTTT

size: few
D: TRBD2
J: TRBJ2-3
V: TRBV7-2
CDR3: CASSLGRELTQYF
DNA: TGTGCCAGCAGCTTAGGGCGGGAGCTTACGCAGTATTTT

size: -
D: -
J: TRBJ1-4
V: TRBV4-1
CDR3: CASSQEGQMEGKGEKLFF
DNA: TGCGCCAGCAGCCAAGAGGGCCAAATGGAGGGGAAAGGAGAAAAACTGTTTTTT

size: -
D: -
J: TRBJ1-1
V: TRBV12-3/TRBV12-4
CDR3: CASSLQGSHTEAFF
DNA: TGTGCCAGCAGTCTACAGGGTTCCCACACTGAAGCTTTCTTT

size: -
D: -
J: TRBJ1-1
V: TRBV5-4
CDR3: CASSPINGLNTEAFF
DNA: TGTGCCAGCAGCCCCATCAATGGGTTGAACACTGAAGCTTTCTTT

size: -
D: -
J: TRBJ1-1
V: TRBV10-3
CDR3: CAISEGVSGNTEAFF
DNA: TGTGCCATCAGTGAGGGTGTCAGCGGTAACACTGAAGCTTTCTTT

size: few
D: TRBD1
J: TRBJ1-1
V: TRBV27
CDR3: CASIDRGGMNTEAFF
DNA: TGTGCCAGCATAGACAGGGGGGGCATGAACACTGAAGCTTTCTTT

size: -
D: -
J: TRBJ2-7
V: TRBV6-2/TRBV6-3
CDR3: CASSYQSLGGLYEQYF
DNA: TGTGCCAGCAGTTACCAATCTCTGGGAGGCCTCTACGAGCAGTACTTC

size: few
D: TRBD1
J: TRBJ2-4
V: TRBV28
CDR3: CASTPWDFSGTGKAKNIQYF
DNA: TGTGCCAGCACCCCGTGGGACTTCTCCGGGACAGGGAAAGCCAAAAACATTCAGTACTTC

size: -
D: TRBD2
J: TRBJ2-7
V: TRBV5-1
CDR3: CASRPRTSGSYEQYF
DNA: TGCGCCAGCAGACCGAGGACTAGCGGCTCCTACGAGCAGTACTTC

size: -
D: TRBD1
J: TRBJ2-7
V: TRBV10-3
CDR3: CAISKRAGTETYEQYF
DNA: TGTGCCATCAGCAAGAGAGCCGGGACAGAAACCTACGAGCAGTACTTC

size: once
D: TRBD1
J: TRBJ2-1
V: TRBV20-1
CDR3: CSARDGDRENEQFF
DNA: TGCAGTGCTAGAGATGGGGACAGGGAAAATGAGCAGTTCTTC

size: few
D: TRBD1
J: TRBJ2-3
V: TRBV7-2
CDR3: CASRLRQGTDTQYF
DNA: TGTGCCAGCAGACTCAGACAGGGGACAGATACGCAGTATTTT

size: few
D: -
J: TRBJ2-1
V: TRBV7-2
CDR3: CASSPEGPPYNEQFF
DNA: TGTGCCAGCAGCCCCGAGGGGCCTCCCTACAATGAGCAGTTCTTC

size: -
D: -
J: TRBJ2-7
V: TRBV4-1
CDR3: CASSQDFAGPLSYEQYF
DNA: TGCGCCAGCAGCCAAGATTTCGCGGGGCCCCTATCCTACGAGCAGTACTTC

size: few
D: -
J: TRBJ2-5
V: TRBV7-9
CDR3: CASSSRGSAKETQYF
DNA: TGTGCCAGCAGCTCAAGGGGTTCAGCGAAAGAGACCCAGTACTTC

size: -
D: -
J: TRBJ2-7
V: TRBV5-4
CDR3: CASSRAMGGGDEQYF
DNA: TGTGCCAGCAGCCGGGCGATGGGGGGCGGTGACGAGCAGTACTTC

size: -
D: -
J: TRBJ1-2
V: TRBV9
CDR3: CASRSSGNENNYGYTF
DNA: TGTGCCAGCAGAAGCAGCGGAAACGAAAATAACTATGGCTACACCTTC

size: -
D: -
J: TRBJ2-7
V: TRBV7-2
CDR3: CASSLAHSYEQYF
DNA: TGTGCCAGCAGCTTAGCGCACTCCTACGAGCAGTACTTC

size: -
D: -
J: TRBJ1-5
V: TRBV12-3/TRBV12-4
CDR3: CASSKGDNSNQPQHF
DNA: TGTGCCAGCAGTAAGGGGGATAATAGCAATCAGCCCCAGCATTTT

size: -
D: -
J: TRBJ1-5
V: TRBV20-1
CDR3: CSAREQDRGNQPQHF
DNA: TGCAGTGCTAGAGAACAGGACCGTGGCAATCAGCCCCAGCATTTT

size: once
D: -
J: TRBJ2-7
V: TRBV12-3/TRBV12-4
CDR3: CASGHFSYEQYF
DNA: TGTGCCAGCGGCCACTTCTCCTACGAGCAGTACTTC

size: many
D: TRBD2
J: TRBJ2-1
V: TRBV12-3/TRBV12-4
CDR3: CASRTGTRYYNEQFF
DNA: TGTGCCAGCAGGACCGGGACTAGATACTACAATGAGCAGTTCTTC

size: -
D: TRBD1
J: TRBJ1-2
V: TRBV20-1
CDR3: CSARVTTGIPNYGYTF
DNA: TGCAGTGCTAGAGTGACGACAGGGATACCCAACTATGGCTACACCTTC

size: -
D: -
J: TRBJ2-2
V: TRBV29-1
CDR3: CSVVGPTNTGELFF
DNA: TGCAGCGTTGTGGGACCGACGAACACCGGGGAGCTGTTTTTT

size: many
D: -
J: TRBJ2-3
V: TRBV7-2
CDR3: CASSLFSGSTDTQYF
DNA: TGTGCCAGCAGCTTATTCAGCGGGAGCACAGATACGCAGTATTTT

size: few
D: TRBD1
J: TRBJ2-1
V: TRBV6-1
CDR3: CASSTGTGQFF
DNA: TGTGCCAGCAGCACCGGGACAGGGCAGTTCTTC

size: -
D: -
J: TRBJ2-5
V: TRBV5-5
CDR3: CASSLVAAAGSETQYF
DNA: TGTGCCAGCAGCTTGGTTGCGGCCGCAGGTTCGGAGACCCAGTACTTC

size: -
D: TRBD1
J: TRBJ2-5
V: TRBV7-9
CDR3: CASSFSRTGGETQYF
DNA: TGTGCCAGCAGCTTCTCCCGAACAGGGGGAGAGACCCAGTACTTC

size: -
D: -
J: TRBJ1-5
V: TRBV6-2/TRBV6-3
CDR3: CASSAAGVQPQHF
DNA: TGTGCCAGCAGTGCTGCAGGGGTACAGCCCCAGCATTTT

size: -
D: -
J: TRBJ1-1
V: TRBV12-3/TRBV12-4
CDR3: CASSFTGWNTEAFF
DNA: TGTGCCAGCAGTTTTACAGGATGGAACACTGAAGCTTTCTTT

size: -
D: -
J: TRBJ2-1
V: TRBV6-2/TRBV6-3
CDR3: CASSYSDNEQFF
DNA: TGTGCCAGCAGTTACTCAGACAATGAGCAGTTCTTC

size: once
D: TRBD1
J: TRBJ2-5
V: TRBV20-1
CDR3: CSARWDRDRETQYF
DNA: TGCAGTGCTAGATGGGACAGGGACAGGGAGACCCAGTACTTC

size: -
D: -
J: TRBJ1-4
V: TRBV6-5
CDR3: CASSTQGEKLFF
DNA: TGTGCCAGCAGCACTCAGGGGGAAAAACTGTTTTTT

size: many
D: TRBD1
J: TRBJ2-7
V: TRBV7-6
CDR3: CASSPRRGQDSYEQYF
DNA: TGTGCCAGCAGCCCCCGCCGCGGACAGGACTCCTACGAGCAGTACTTC

size: -
D: -
J: TRBJ2-2
V: TRBV4-3
CDR3: CASSQVPMGQETGELFF
DNA: TGCGCCAGCAGCCAAGTGCCAATGGGACAAGAGACCGGGGAGCTGTTTTTT

size: few
D: TRBD2
J: TRBJ2-3
V: TRBV4-3
CDR3: CASSQRLAVTDTQYF
DNA: TGCGCCAGCAGCCAAAGGCTAGCGGTAACAGATACGCAGTATTTT

size: few
D: -
J: TRBJ1-5
V: TRBV20-1
CDR3: CSARRGGRSNQPQHF
DNA: TGCAGTGCTAGACGGGGGGGCCGGAGCAATCAGCCCCAGCATTTT

size: few
D: TRBD1
J: TRBJ1-6
V: TRBV20-1
CDR3: CSAPSLGQYNSPLHF
DNA: TGCAGTGCCCCCTCCTTGGGACAGTATAATTCACCCCTCCACTTT

size: -
D: -
J: TRBJ2-7
V: TRBV19
CDR3: CASSVWGGPYEQYF
DNA: TGTGCCAGTAGTGTCTGGGGAGGACCCTACGAGCAGTACTTC

size: many
D: -
J: TRBJ2-4
V: TRBV7-8
CDR3: CASSHGGLSSAKNIQYF
DNA: TGTGCCAGCAGCCATGGGGGGCTATCAAGCGCCAAAAACATTCAGTACTTC

size: many
D: -
J: TRBJ1-2
V: TRBV7-2
CDR3: CASSSEPGGPTYGYTF
DNA: TGTGCCAGCAGCTCCGAACCCGGGGGACCGACCTATGGCTACACCTTC

size: -
D: TRBD1
J: TRBJ2-1
V: TRBV4-1
CDR3: CASSQDGWTGLVEQFF
DNA: TGCGCCAGCAGCCAAGATGGATGGACAGGACTGGTAGAGCAGTTCTTC

size: -
D: TRBD1
J: TRBJ2-1
V: TRBV19
CDR3: CASGGQGRNEQFF
DNA: TGTGCCAGTGGTGGACAGGGGAGGAATGAGCAGTTCTTC

size: -
D: -
J: TRBJ1-5
V: TRBV27
CDR3: CASSLTGQNNQPQHF
DNA: TGTGCCAGCAGTTTAACGGGGCAGAACAATCAGCCCCAGCATTTT

size: few
D: -
J: TRBJ1-1
V: TRBV7-9
CDR3: CASSFTTITEAFF
DNA: TGTGCCAGCAGCTTCACGACAATCACTGAAGCTTTCTTT

size: -
D: -
J: TRBJ1-4
V: TRBV19
CDR3: CASSLDTWSEKLFF
DNA: TGTGCCAGTAGTCTAGATACATGGAGTGAAAAACTGTTTTTT

size: many
D: -
J: TRBJ2-1
V: TRBV7-2
CDR3: CASSWSSYNEQFF
DNA: TGTGCCAGCAGCTGGAGCTCCTACAATGAGCAGTTCTTC

size: few
D: -
J: TRBJ2-7
V: TRBV2
CDR3: CASSEVGAAYEQYF
DNA: TGTGCCAGCAGTGAAGTGGGGGCGGCCTACGAGCAGTACTTC

size: few
D: -
J: TRBJ1-1
V: TRBV19
CDR3: CASAQGRLENAEAFF
DNA: TGTGCCAGTGCTCAGGGACGGTTGGAAAACGCTGAAGCTTTCTTT

size: -
D: TRBD2
J: TRBJ2-7
V: TRBV30
CDR3: CAWRLAGVYEQYF
DNA: TGTGCCTGGAGACTAGCGGGAGTCTACGAGCAGTACTTC

size: many
D: -
J: TRBJ2-1
V: TRBV5-5
CDR3: CASSLGERLMFF
DNA: TGTGCCAGCAGCTTGGGGGAGAGGTTAATGTTCTTC

size: -
D: -
J: TRBJ2-7
V: TRBV5-1
CDR3: CASSLMAHQGREQYF
DNA: TGCGCCAGCAGCTTGATGGCTCATCAGGGCCGCGAGCAGTACTTC